This T cell receptor (beta chain) came from a study of T cell clones after liver transplantation. About the research overall: A pre-transplant mixed lymphocyte reaction with TCRbeta sequencing defined graft-donor-reactive clones followed in post-transplant blood.

General study points: A significant post-transplant drop in circulating graft-donor-reactive CD4 TCRbeta sequences occurred in most of the 8 subjects. Graft donor-reactive T cells may have migrated into the graft rather than being deleted.

The sample holds many counts of this clone. Its cognate antigen is unknown. The germline V and J ends were trimmed by 4 bases and 4 bases, with 8 bases remaining between them. This CDR3 is 13 amino acids long. Germline CDR1 and CDR2: SGHAT and FQNNGV. Here immunoSEQ multiplex PCR was the method, and the copy in TCRdb shows in-frame clones only, minus some. The table includes around 100,000 clones, under 90% detected once. The source was CD4+ T cells from blood, collected around 50 months after liver transplant. The origin of this receptor is a human patient who received a liver transplant. Certain T cells may be donor cells from the graft. The rearrangement links TRBV11-2 to TRBJ1-5; D gene unclear. CDR3 in DNA: TGTGCCAGCAGCTCGAGGCCAAATCAGCCCCAGCATTTT. This translates into CASSSRPNQPQHF.